These 32 T cell receptor beta chains share one sample of origin, sequenced in a study of OX40 agonist ivuxolimab in advanced cancers. TCRdb's copy holds only in-frame clones and misses some; the assay was immunoSEQ multiplex PCR. The sample records 75,000 to 80,000 clones, around 94% being singletons. This sample comprised CD4+ or CD8+ T cells sorted from blood, obtained in a trial of the OX40 agonist ivuxolimab. The receptors originated from an adult with an advanced solid tumor such as melanoma, head and neck, liver or kidney cancer.

The chain combines TRBV27 with TRBJ2-3; D perhaps matches TRBD1 (6 bases). The CDR3 consists of 15 residues. Germline V CDR1 and CDR2: MNHEY, SMNVEV (reference sequence). Trimming took off 5 bases at V and 1 base at J, with 13 bases between the two ends. CDR3 amino acids: CASSPWTAGTDTQYF. The CDR3 bases are TGTGCCAGCAGTCCCTGGACAGCAGGCACAGATACGCAGTATTTT.

This chain joins TRBV7-9 and TRBJ2-7; D is undetermined. The CDR3 loop spans 14 amino acids. Germline values: CDR1 SEHNR, CDR2 FQNEAQ (reference sequence). Trimming cost V 5 bases and J 2 bases, with 13 bases left between them. Here the CDR3 DNA reads TGTGCCAGCAGCCCGGTAGGACGGACCTACGAGCAGTACTTC. Amino acids: CASSPVGRTYEQYF.

The chain is built from TRBV6-5 and TRBJ2-4; 11 bases are a match to TRBD2. This CDR3 has 14 amino acids. The germline V gene encodes CDR1 MNHEY and CDR2 SVGAGI. Germline trimming cut 10 bases from V and 9 bases from J; bases unmatched to any gene: 11. CDR3 sequence reads: CATRSGRDQTIQYF. CDR3 sequence (DNA): TGTGCCACTCGTAGCGGGAGGGATCAGACCATTCAGTACTTC.

The V gene is TRBV7-6, the J gene TRBJ2-7; 11 nucleotides match TRBD1. This CDR3 has 15 residues. Germline trimming cut 4 bases from V and 0 bases from J; bases unmatched to any gene: 2. Germline assignment: CDR1 SGHVS and CDR2 FNYEAQ. The CDR3 reads CASSSGQGASYEQYF. The CDR3 DNA follows: TGTGCCAGCAGCTCCGGACAGGGGGCCTCCTACGAGCAGTACTTC.

This chain uses TRBV19 with TRBJ2-7; D assignment may be TRBD1 or TRBD2 (5 bases each). V lost 6 bases, J lost 2 bases, and 11 bases lay in between. The CDR3 has 13 amino acids. Germline loops: CDR1 LNHDA, CDR2 SQIVND (reference sequence). CDR3: CASSGVGPYEQYF. CDR3 DNA: TGTGCCAGTAGCGGCGTGGGACCCTACGAGCAGTACTTC.

The V gene is TRBV6-4, the J gene TRBJ1-6; possibly TRBD1 for D (6 bases). The germline V and J ends were trimmed by 2 bases and 0 bases, with 14 bases remaining between them. Germline CDR1 reads MRHNA; CDR2 reads SNTAGT. CDR3 length: 18 residues. CDR3 region: CASSDLPQGGSYNSPLHF. CDR3 nucleotide sequence: TGTGCCAGCAGTGACCTCCCACAGGGCGGCTCCTATAATTCACCCCTCCACTTT.

The chain has TRBV25-1 and TRBJ2-3; the D gene is possibly TRBD1 (6 bases). This CDR3 has 17 amino acids. The V end lost 1 base, the J end lost 3 bases, and 17 bases lay between the germline ends. CDR1 and CDR2 (germline): MGHDK, SYGVNS. The CDR3 DNA reads TGTGCCAGCAGTGAATTAAGGGGGACGGTTGATACAGATACGCAGTATTTT. Protein product: CASSELRGTVDTDTQYF. The whole variable domain, remainder taken from reference TRBV25-1 and TRBJ2-3, is EADIYQTPRYLVIGTGKKITLECSQTMGHDKMYWYQQDPGMELHLIHYSYGVNSTEKGDLSSESTVSRIRTEHFPLTLESARPSHTSQYLCASSELRGTVDTDTQYFGPGTRLTVL.

The chain joins TRBV11-2 to TRBJ2-7, with D perhaps TRBD1 (6 bases). Germline loops: CDR1 SGHAT, CDR2 FQNNGV. The length of the CDR3 is 13 residues. V shed 8 bases and J shed 1 base, with 12 bases lying between them. CDR3 protein: CASADRTSYEQYF. Written as DNA, the CDR3 is TGTGCCAGCGCAGACAGGACTTCCTACGAGCAGTACTTC.

The DNA for the CDR3 is TGTGCCAGCAGTGGACAGGAACTCTACGAGCAGTACTTC. This translates into CASSGQELYEQYF. This chain joins TRBV2 and TRBJ2-7; TRBD1 might be the D (6 bases). Germline V gene data show CDR1 as SNHLY and CDR2 as FYNNEI. Trimming cost V 4 bases and J 3 bases, with 10 bases left between them. This CDR3 spans 13 amino acids.

This rearrangement joins TRBV19 to TRBJ2-7, with D perhaps matching TRBD1 (6 bases). This CDR3 is built from 14 residues. V lost 1 base, J lost 3 bases, and 10 bases lay in between. Looked up from germline, CDR1 is LNHDA and CDR2 is SQIVND (reference sequence). The CDR3 DNA follows: TGTGCCAGTAGTATAGCTGGCAGGGGCTACGAGCAGTACTTC. It is translated as CASSIAGRGYEQYF.

Turning to this clone: Sequence at one end of the junction differs from germline and may be a read error. The chain combines TRBV5-4 with TRBJ2-7, with a weak D call TRBD1 (7 bases). This CDR3 region has 14 residues. Germline V gene lookup returns CDR1 SGHNT and CDR2 YYREEE (reference sequence). The CDR3 DNA follows: TGCGCCAGCAGCTTGGGGCAGGGGGGCGACGAGCAGTACTTC. The encoded protein is CASSLGQGGDEQYF.

The chain recombines TRBV28 with TRBJ2-5; 9 bases are a match to TRBD2. J lost 5 bases, V lost 2 bases, and 18 bases had no gene match. CDR1 and CDR2 from the germline V gene are MDHEN and SYDVKM. This CDR3 has 19 amino acids. The CDR3 loop is CASSLARGGEHAFDETQYF. CDR3 coding DNA: TGTGCCAGCAGTTTAGCGCGGGGGGGGGAGCATGCGTTTGATGAGACCCAGTACTTC.

The J gene is TRBJ2-1, the V gene TRBV29-1; D is possibly TRBD2 (5 bases). CDR1 and CDR2 from the germline V gene are SQVTM and ANQGSEA. Trimming took 0 bases from V and 4 from J, leaving 13 bases between them. This CDR3 is 15 amino acids long. The CDR3 DNA follows: TGCAGCGTTGAAGATCAAGCGGAAGGTTACAATGAGCAGTTCTTC. Translating it yields CSVEDQAEGYNEQFF.

The chain employs TRBV5-4 and TRBJ2-2; possibly TRBD2 for D (5 bases). The CDR3 totals 17 residues. The V end was cut by 5 bases, the J end by 0 bases, with 17 bases between. Germline V gene lookup returns CDR1 SGHNT and CDR2 YYREEE (reference sequence). In DNA form, the CDR3 reads TGTGCCAGCAGTGGGGTGGAGGTCCCAACGAACACCGGGGAGCTGTTTTTT. Residues: CASSGVEVPTNTGELFF.

The V gene is TRBV19, the J gene TRBJ2-7; D might be TRBD1 (5 bases). Between the trimmed V and J ends, which lost 1 base and 5 bases, there was a span of 12 bases. The CDR3 loop spans 14 amino acids. Germline lookup yields CDR1 LNHDA and CDR2 SQIVND (reference sequence). DNA for the CDR3: TGTGCCAGTAGTATAGTCTCAGGGTCCCACGAGCAGTACTTC. This sequence encodes CASSIVSGSHEQYF. The variable domain in full, completed from reference TRBV19 and TRBJ2-7, reads DGGITQSPKYLFRKEGQNVTLSCEQNLNHDAMYWYRQDPGQGLRLIYYSQIVNDFQKGDIAEGYSVSREKKESFPLTVTSAQKNPTAFYLCASSIVSGSHEQYFGPGTRLTVT.

The chain links TRBV4-1 to TRBJ1-1, with 8 positions matching TRBD1. The CDR3 extends over 15 amino acids. The J segment lost 4 bases and the V segment lost 2 bases, leaving 6 bases of the junction unmatched. Germline loops: CDR1 MGHRA, CDR2 YSYEKL. The CDR3 sequence: CASSQRDRWATEAFF. The DNA of the CDR3 is TGCGCCAGCAGCCAAAGGGACAGGTGGGCCACTGAAGCTTTCTTT.

The V call is TRBV28, the J call TRBJ1-1, with D unclear. V was cut by 4 bases and J by 5 bases, with 17 bases left in between. The CDR3 totals 15 residues. From germline, CDR1 is MDHEN and CDR2 SYDVKM. CDR3 coding DNA: TGTGCCAGCAGTTCCTCAATTCCCTGGGGAACTGAAGCTTTCTTT. It yields the protein CASSSSIPWGTEAFF. The full variable domain, with the rest looked up from reference TRBV28 and TRBJ1-1, is DVKVTQSSRYLVKRTGEKVFLECVQDMDHENMFWYRQDPGLGLRLIYFSYDVKMKEKGDIPEGYSVSREKKERFSLILESASTNQTSMYLCASSSSIPWGTEAFFGQGTRLTVV.

The CDR3 DNA sequence: TGTGCCAGCAGTTTTGGTCCCGCGGGGACTGAAGCTTTCTTT. Protein sequence: CASSFGPAGTEAFF. The chain employs TRBV27 and TRBJ1-1; D gene uncertain. CDR1 is MNHEY, CDR2 SMNVEV, per germline (reference sequence). This CDR3 spans 14 amino acids. V was clipped by 3 bases and J by 5 bases, with 13 bases between them.

The chain carries TRBV4-1 and TRBJ2-3; D might be TRBD1 (5 bases). Trimming stripped 0 bases from V and 1 base from J, with 5 bases between. Germline-derived CDR1 and CDR2 are MGHRA and YSYEKL. The CDR3 has 14 residues. The DNA of the CDR3 is TGCGCCAGCAGCCAAGAACAGGGCACAGATACGCAGTATTTT. It specifies CASSQEQGTDTQYF.

The chain recombines TRBV10-3 with TRBJ2-2, with TRBD2 matching over 7 bases. This CDR3 contains 13 residues. Germline CDR1 ENHRY, CDR2 SYGVKD. The CDR3 region is CIGGGWNTGELFF. The CDR3 nucleotides are TGTATCGGGGGAGGGTGGAACACCGGGGAGCTGTTTTTT.

The chain couples TRBV5-4 to TRBJ2-7, with TRBD1 matching 7 bases. The CDR3 sequence is 13 residues long. The germline V gene has CDR1 SGHNT and CDR2 YYREEE (reference sequence). With V trimmed by 5 bases and J by 4 bases, 6 bases remained unmatched. The CDR3 DNA reads TGTGCCAGCAGGTCCGGGACAGAGTACGAGCAGTACTTC. Translated, it gives CASRSGTEYEQYF.

V and J are TRBV30 and TRBJ1-2; D remains unclear. This CDR3 is 14 amino acids long. The V end was cut by 0 bases, the J end by 2 bases, with 10 bases between. Germline V CDR1 and CDR2: GTSNPN, SVGIG (reference sequence). This CDR3 is CAWSVTVPNYGYTF. DNA for the CDR3: TGTGCCTGGAGTGTCACGGTTCCAAACTATGGCTACACCTTC.

The rearrangement links TRBV9 to TRBJ1-1; D is uncertain. V lost 0 bases to trimming and J lost 0 bases, with 9 bases between them. This CDR3 has 15 amino acids. From germline, CDR1 is SGDLS and CDR2 YYNGEE. The CDR3 coding sequence is TGTGCCAGCAGCGTAGGGGCTGCCCTGAACACTGAAGCTTTCTTT. Its translation is CASSVGAALNTEAFF.

The genes are TRBV6-5 and TRBJ2-1; 8 bases align to TRBD2. J gave up 4 bases and V 5 bases, and 4 bases lay outside the gene matches. Germline assignment: CDR1 MNHEY and CDR2 SVGAGI. This CDR3 has 14 amino acids. CDR3 DNA sequence: TGTGCCAGCAGTCGTAGCGGGGAGTACAATGAGCAGTTCTTC. Translated: CASSRSGEYNEQFF.

The chain links TRBV5-6 to TRBJ2-7, with D maybe TRBD1 (6 bases). Germline V gene lookup returns CDR1 SGHDT and CDR2 YYEEEE. The CDR3 is 14 residues long. V lost 4 bases to trimming and J lost 7 bases, with 18 bases between them. The CDR3 coding sequence is TGTGCCAGCAGCCAAGGACAGACCAGGGGAGAGCAGTACTTC. Its protein product is CASSQGQTRGEQYF.

The chain couples TRBV21-1 to TRBJ2-7; the table's D call, TRBD2, was not checked against the DNA. TRBV21-1 is designated a pseudogene. The CDR3 covers 15 residues. The CDR3 DNA sequence: TGTGCCAGCAGCAGCTGGGACTGGGGCTCCTACGAGCAGTACTTC. Residues: CASSSWDWGSYEQYF.

The J gene is TRBJ2-1, the V gene TRBV5-4; D call uncertain. V was trimmed by 4 bases and J by 2 bases, leaving 13 bases between them. CDR1 is SGHNT and CDR2 is YYREEE in the germline V gene (reference sequence). The CDR3 loop spans 15 amino acids. CDR3 coding DNA: TGTGCCAGCAGCCCCAGACTTGACACCTACAATGAGCAGTTCTTC. Protein product: CASSPRLDTYNEQFF.

The V gene is TRBV30, the J gene TRBJ1-4; D unclear. V was shortened by 0 bases and J by 3 bases, with 5 bases between the two germline ends. The CDR3 spans 13 residues. Germline CDR1 is GTSNPN and CDR2 is SVGIG (reference sequence). CDR3 DNA: TGTGCCTGGAGTGTGGCAGCTAATGAAAAACTGTTTTTT. As protein: CAWSVAANEKLFF.

This clone was detected once. The chain recombines TRBV9 with TRBJ1-1, with TRBD1 matching 8 bases. The germline gives CDR1 SGDLS, CDR2 YYNGEE. The ends lost 0 bases at V and 1 base at J; junction bases unmatched: 2. The CDR3 has 15 amino acids. This chain's CDR3 is CASSVDDRGNTEAFF. In DNA form, the CDR3 reads TGTGCCAGCAGCGTAGATGACAGGGGGAACACTGAAGCTTTCTTT.

This chain connects TRBV6-5 to TRBJ1-3; the match to TRBD1 covers 8 bases. The CDR3 has 15 amino acids. Germline assignment: CDR1 MNHEY and CDR2 SVGAGI. V dropped 4 bases and J dropped 8; count of bases not matched to a gene: 10. This chain's CDR3 is CASSSDRVGVDTIYF. CDR3 DNA sequence: TGTGCCAGCAGTTCGGACAGGGTGGGTGTGGACACCATATATTTT.

The V call is TRBV29-1, the J call TRBJ1-2; D gene uncertain. CDR1 and CDR2 (germline): SQVTM, ANQGSEA. Trimming took off 5 bases at V and 2 bases at J, with 9 bases between the two ends. The CDR3 spans 12 residues. CDR3 region: CSVTAQNYGYTF. CDR3 DNA: TGCAGCGTTACGGCGCAGAACTATGGCTACACCTTC.

This chain joins TRBV19 and TRBJ1-5, with D perhaps TRBD1 (5 bases). The germline V gene encodes CDR1 LNHDA and CDR2 SQIVND (reference sequence). Trimming stripped 3 bases from V and 3 bases from J, with 9 bases between. The CDR3 totals 14 residues. In DNA, the CDR3 is TGTGCCAGTAGTATGTGGGGACTCAATCAGCCCCAGCATTTT. Its translation: CASSMWGLNQPQHF.